This T cell receptor (beta chain) appears in the sequencing data of a study of regulatory T cells in long-lasting Graves disease. In building TCR beta libraries, iRepertoire HTBI primers were used together with Arm-PCR of CDR3 regions. In the authors' methods: Spanning all samples, the identified segments comprised some 62 TRBV and 14 to 15 TRBJ. MiXCR, run by TCRdb on the multiplex PCR reads, gives a single entry per CDR3 protein. V and J calls and clone size were set by TCRdb, not the authors. The table shows around 500,000 distinct CDR3 sequences, with 13% occurring only once. CDR3 size: 15 residues. Germline CDR1 is MNHNS and CDR2 is SASEGT. V dropped 10 bases and J dropped 7; count of bases not matched to a gene: 11. As for time point: newly diagnosed GD, antithyroid drugs for less than 3 months. PBMC-derived RNA was used for the TCR library. A few counts support this clonotype. These data also featured in a second study, about T cells in Graves' hyperthyroidism and ophthalmopathy. That work states: In the blood, most expanded thyroid clonotypes above 0.001 appeared as well.

The origin of this receptor is a man between 25 and 39 years old with Graves disease. The chain employs TRBV6-1 and TRBJ1-5, with 12 bases fitting TRBD1. Sample: peripheral blood mononuclear cells (PBMCs), taken at new diagnosis, from a patient treated with antithyroid drugs. In DNA, the CDR3 is TGTGCCACCCGGGGGACAGGGGGCTTCTACCAGCCCCAGCATTTT. Encoded protein: CATRGTGGFYQPQHF.